The rows below give T cell receptor beta chains drawn from one sample of a study of cytomegalovirus exposure and HLA in healthy donors. Sequenced by immunoSEQ multiplex PCR; TCRdb stores in-frame clones only, minus some. The sample yields approximately 160,000 clones, around 79% seen once. Sequencing was carried out using PBMCs. Receptors originate from a male donor in good health and CMV-seronegative. CDR3s include the opening cysteine and the closing phenylalanine or tryptophan. The order of the fields is CDR3 protein, CDR3 DNA, V gene, D gene, J gene, clone size. D genes are given only for firm matches. A clone size is listed for some rows: how often the clone was seen (once, few, many), or a class if it is expanded.

CDR3 protein: CASSFPPGGHSYEQYF; CDR3 DNA: TGCGCCAGCAGCTTCCCCCCCGGGGGGCATTCCTACGAGCAGTACTTC; V gene: TRBV5-1; D gene: -; J gene: TRBJ2-7; clone size: -
CDR3 protein: CASSLLAGETQYF; CDR3 DNA: TGTGCCAGCAGCTTGCTGGCGGGGGAGACCCAGTACTTC; V gene: TRBV5-5; D gene: -; J gene: TRBJ2-5; clone size: -
CDR3 protein: CATSRAAGNTIYF; CDR3 DNA: TGTGCCACCAGCAGAGCCGCTGGAAACACCATATATTTT; V gene: TRBV15; D gene: -; J gene: TRBJ1-3; clone size: -
CDR3 protein: CASSFAGGDNYGYTF; CDR3 DNA: TGTGCCAGCAGTTTCGCGGGGGGTGATAACTATGGCTACACCTTC; V gene: TRBV27; D gene: -; J gene: TRBJ1-2; clone size: -
CDR3 protein: CASHNQAGPDTEAFF; CDR3 DNA: TGTGCCAGCCATAACCAGGCAGGGCCTGACACTGAAGCTTTCTTT; V gene: TRBV2; D gene: -; J gene: TRBJ1-1; clone size: few
CDR3 protein: CATSPGGNGELFF; CDR3 DNA: TGTGCCACCAGCCCAGGGGGGAACGGGGAGCTGTTTTTT; V gene: TRBV15; D gene: -; J gene: TRBJ2-2; clone size: -
CDR3 protein: CAWQLRDLDTEAFF; CDR3 DNA: TGTGCCTGGCAGCTTCGGGACTTGGATACTGAAGCTTTCTTT; V gene: TRBV30; D gene: -; J gene: TRBJ1-1; clone size: few
CDR3 protein: CASRYTGGTNQPQHF; CDR3 DNA: TGTGCCAGCAGGTATACAGGGGGCACAAATCAGCCCCAGCATTTT; V gene: TRBV28; D gene: TRBD1; J gene: TRBJ1-5; clone size: -
CDR3 protein: CATSRAQSEQYF; CDR3 DNA: TGTGCCACCAGCAGAGCACAGTCCGAGCAGTACTTC; V gene: TRBV15; D gene: -; J gene: TRBJ2-7; clone size: -
CDR3 protein: CASGRGGAGTEAFF; CDR3 DNA: TGTGCCAGCGGCCGGGGGGGGGCGGGAACTGAAGCTTTCTTT; V gene: TRBV7-9; D gene: -; J gene: TRBJ1-1; clone size: -
CDR3 protein: CASSEWQGTDTQYF; CDR3 DNA: TGTGCCAGCAGTGAGTGGCAGGGCACAGATACGCAGTATTTT; V gene: TRBV25-1; D gene: -; J gene: TRBJ2-3; clone size: -
CDR3 protein: CAISDHTGAGATNEKLFF; CDR3 DNA: TGTGCCATCAGTGACCACACAGGGGCGGGTGCAACTAATGAAAAACTGTTTTTT; V gene: TRBV10-3; D gene: TRBD1; J gene: TRBJ1-4; clone size: -
CDR3 protein: CASSEPGQQSGRAYNEQFF; CDR3 DNA: TGTGCCAGCAGCGAACCGGGACAGCAGAGCGGGAGGGCCTACAATGAGCAGTTCTTC; V gene: TRBV9; D gene: TRBD2; J gene: TRBJ2-1; clone size: -
CDR3 protein: CASSPAGFGNTIYF; CDR3 DNA: TGTGCCAGCAGCCCAGCAGGGTTCGGAAACACCATATATTTT; V gene: TRBV2; D gene: -; J gene: TRBJ1-3; clone size: -
CDR3 protein: CASRSQGGREKLFF; CDR3 DNA: TGTGCCAGCAGGTCTCAGGGGGGTCGTGAAAAACTGTTTTTT; V gene: TRBV6-5; D gene: TRBD1; J gene: TRBJ1-4; clone size: -
CDR3 protein: CASSLGGLLTSYTF; CDR3 DNA: TGTGCCAGCAGCTTAGGAGGGTTACTGACTAGCTACACCTTC; V gene: TRBV7-2; D gene: -; J gene: TRBJ1-2; clone size: -
CDR3 protein: CASGLPSDSGELFF; CDR3 DNA: TGTGCTAGTGGTTTGCCCAGCGATAGCGGGGAGCTGTTTTTT; V gene: TRBV12-5; D gene: -; J gene: TRBJ2-2; clone size: -
CDR3 protein: CASSLAERGPEGFF; CDR3 DNA: TGTGCCAGCAGCTTAGCGGAAAGAGGGCCGGAAGGATTCTTC; V gene: TRBV7-9; D gene: -; J gene: TRBJ2-1; clone size: few
CDR3 protein: CASSEPGHSSYEQYF; CDR3 DNA: TGTGCCAGCAGTGAACCGGGACACAGCTCCTACGAGCAGTACTTC; V gene: TRBV6-1; D gene: -; J gene: TRBJ2-7; clone size: -
CDR3 protein: CASSLEGEKYNEQFF; CDR3 DNA: TGTGCCAGCAGCTTAGAAGGAGAAAAATACAATGAGCAGTTCTTC; V gene: TRBV11-3; D gene: -; J gene: TRBJ2-1; clone size: -
CDR3 protein: CASSSDTPSYEQYF; CDR3 DNA: TGCGCCAGCAGCTCGGACACCCCCTCCTACGAGCAGTACTTC; V gene: TRBV5-1; D gene: -; J gene: TRBJ2-7; clone size: few
CDR3 protein: CASSATGRDTEAFF; CDR3 DNA: TGTGCCAGCAGCGCTACAGGGAGGGACACTGAAGCTTTCTTT; V gene: TRBV7-3; D gene: -; J gene: TRBJ1-1; clone size: once
CDR3 protein: CASSQGELRLAAYEQYF; CDR3 DNA: TGTGCCAGCAGCCAAGGGGAACTGAGGCTAGCAGCGTACGAGCAGTACTTC; V gene: TRBV4-2; D gene: -; J gene: TRBJ2-7; clone size: -
CDR3 protein: CASSDSRLAAEQFF; CDR3 DNA: TGTGCCAGCAGTGACTCGAGACTAGCGGCTGAGCAGTTCTTC; V gene: TRBV6-4; D gene: TRBD2; J gene: TRBJ2-1; clone size: -
CDR3 protein: CASSQDMRGTGANVLTF; CDR3 DNA: TGCGCCAGCAGCCAAGATATGCGGGGGACTGGGGCCAACGTCCTGACTTTC; V gene: TRBV4-1; D gene: TRBD2; J gene: TRBJ2-6; clone size: -
CDR3 protein: CASSPRTGGYEQYF; CDR3 DNA: TGCGCCAGCAGCCCCCGGACAGGGGGCTACGAGCAGTACTTC; V gene: TRBV5-1; D gene: TRBD1; J gene: TRBJ2-7; clone size: -
CDR3 protein: CASNQKGGQSF; CDR3 DNA: TGTGCCAGCAACCAAAAGGGTGGACAGAGCTTC; V gene: TRBV2; D gene: -; J gene: TRBJ1-2; clone size: few
CDR3 protein: CASSQVARGGTEAFF; CDR3 DNA: TGCGCCAGCAGCCAAGTCGCTAGGGGTGGAACTGAAGCTTTCTTT; V gene: TRBV4-3; D gene: -; J gene: TRBJ1-1; clone size: -
CDR3 protein: CASSPGLSAPFF; CDR3 DNA: TGTGCCAGCAGCCCCGGACTTTCTGCTCCGTTCTTC; V gene: TRBV7-2; D gene: -; J gene: TRBJ2-1; clone size: -
CDR3 protein: CSVVTRGTAPGNTIYF; CDR3 DNA: TGCAGCGTAGTGACGCGGGGGACGGCCCCTGGAAACACCATATATTTT; V gene: TRBV29-1; D gene: -; J gene: TRBJ1-3; clone size: -
CDR3 protein: CASAHEATVYGYTF; CDR3 DNA: TGTGCCAGCGCTCACGAAGCGACAGTCTATGGCTACACCTTC; V gene: TRBV6-5; D gene: -; J gene: TRBJ1-2; clone size: few
CDR3 protein: CASSLVVGGAYEQYF; CDR3 DNA: TGTGCCAGCAGCTTAGTTGTAGGGGGCGCGTACGAGCAGTACTTC; V gene: TRBV7-2; D gene: TRBD1; J gene: TRBJ2-7; clone size: once
CDR3 protein: CASSVSGLAGGELFF; CDR3 DNA: TGTGCCAGCAGCGTATCGGGACTAGCGGGCGGGGAGCTGTTTTTT; V gene: TRBV9; D gene: TRBD2; J gene: TRBJ2-2; clone size: -
CDR3 protein: CASRRTEANEKLFF; CDR3 DNA: TGCGCCAGCAGACGGACAGAAGCTAATGAAAAACTGTTTTTT; V gene: TRBV5-1; D gene: -; J gene: TRBJ1-4; clone size: few
CDR3 protein: CASSPWGGSEQYF; CDR3 DNA: TGTGCCAGCAGCCCCTGGGGGGGGTCCGAGCAGTACTTC; V gene: TRBV25-1; D gene: TRBD2; J gene: TRBJ2-7; clone size: -
CDR3 protein: CASNEAGAITDTQYF; CDR3 DNA: TGTGCCAGCAACGAAGCGGGAGCGATCACAGATACGCAGTATTTT; V gene: TRBV6-5; D gene: TRBD2; J gene: TRBJ2-3; clone size: -
CDR3 protein: CASSVGGGFRTEAFF; CDR3 DNA: TGTGCCAGCAGCGTAGGGGGAGGGTTTCGCACTGAAGCTTTCTTT; V gene: TRBV9; D gene: -; J gene: TRBJ1-1; clone size: -
CDR3 protein: CASSLPGQGPYEQYF; CDR3 DNA: TGTGCCAGTAGCCTCCCGGGACAGGGTCCCTACGAGCAGTACTTC; V gene: TRBV19; D gene: TRBD1; J gene: TRBJ2-7; clone size: -
CDR3 protein: CASRTGATTEQFF; CDR3 DNA: TGTGCCAGTAGGACAGGGGCTACCACTGAGCAGTTCTTC; V gene: TRBV6-6; D gene: TRBD1; J gene: TRBJ2-1; clone size: -
CDR3 protein: CASNWQGNTEAFF; CDR3 DNA: TGTGCCAGTAATTGGCAGGGGAACACTGAAGCTTTCTTT; V gene: TRBV19; D gene: -; J gene: TRBJ1-1; clone size: -
CDR3 protein: CASSKKPGLAGPSSYNEQFF; CDR3 DNA: TGTGCCAGTAGTAAAAAACCGGGACTAGCGGGCCCGAGCTCCTACAATGAGCAGTTCTTC; V gene: TRBV19; D gene: TRBD2; J gene: TRBJ2-1; clone size: -
CDR3 protein: CASNEAGLTNEQFF; CDR3 DNA: TGTGCCAGCAATGAAGCGGGATTAACAAATGAGCAGTTCTTC; V gene: TRBV27; D gene: TRBD2; J gene: TRBJ2-1; clone size: -
CDR3 protein: CASSDSQGTDTQYF; CDR3 DNA: TGTGCCAGCAGTGACTCGCAGGGCACAGATACGCAGTATTTT; V gene: TRBV6-4; D gene: -; J gene: TRBJ2-3; clone size: -
CDR3 protein: CASSLARNTEAFF; CDR3 DNA: TGTGCCAGCAGCTTAGCCCGGAACACTGAAGCTTTCTTT; V gene: TRBV7-8; D gene: -; J gene: TRBJ1-1; clone size: -
CDR3 protein: CASSSRLAGVYNEQFF; CDR3 DNA: TGTGCCAGCAGCTCCCGACTAGCGGGAGTCTACAATGAGCAGTTCTTC; V gene: TRBV11-2; D gene: TRBD2; J gene: TRBJ2-1; clone size: -
CDR3 protein: CASEGGANANTEAFF; CDR3 DNA: TGCGCCAGCGAGGGGGGGGCAAACGCGAACACTGAAGCTTTCTTT; V gene: TRBV4-1; D gene: -; J gene: TRBJ1-1; clone size: -
CDR3 protein: CASGMTGGPNQPQHF; CDR3 DNA: TGTGCCAGCGGAATGACAGGGGGGCCCAATCAGCCCCAGCATTTT; V gene: TRBV28; D gene: TRBD1; J gene: TRBJ1-5; clone size: -
CDR3 protein: CASSSGLAGLNEQFF; CDR3 DNA: TGCGCCAGCAGCTCCGGACTAGCGGGACTCAATGAGCAGTTCTTC; V gene: TRBV5-1; D gene: TRBD2; J gene: TRBJ2-1; clone size: -
CDR3 protein: CASSVGGGPQETQYF; CDR3 DNA: TGTGCCAGCAGCGTCGGTGGCGGGCCTCAAGAGACCCAGTACTTC; V gene: TRBV7-3; D gene: -; J gene: TRBJ2-5; clone size: -